The 16 T cell receptor beta chains below were found in one sample sequenced in a study of T cell changes during pregnancy in multiple sclerosis. Only in-frame clones appear in the TCRdb table, and some are missing; sequencing was by immunoSEQ multiplex PCR. The sample shows roughly 42,000 clones, 85% to 90% of them seen only once. The source was CD4+ T cells from peripheral blood mononuclear cells, collected in the first trimester of pregnancy. The receptors come from a female donor with multiple sclerosis, enrolled in a pregnancy study.

The V and J genes are TRBV7-2 and TRBJ1-2; no clear D gene. The V end was cut by 1 base, the J end by 2 bases, with 8 bases between. This CDR3 region has 14 residues. CDR1 is SGHTA and CDR2 is FQGNSA in the germline V gene. CDR3 sequence (DNA): TGTGCCAGCAGCTTAGGAGGCAGAAACTATGGCTACACCTTC. Amino acid sequence: CASSLGGRNYGYTF.

The chain combines TRBV30 with TRBJ1-2; D is uncertain. This CDR3 comprises 11 residues. Trimming left V 4 bases short and J 4 bases short, with 7 bases between. Germline V lookup: CDR1 GTSNPN, CDR2 SVGIG (reference sequence). The CDR3 protein is CAWNSPYGYTF. CDR3 nucleotide sequence: TGTGCCTGGAACAGCCCCTATGGCTACACCTTC.

V and J are TRBV4-2 and TRBJ2-7, with 7 bases fitting TRBD2. With 0 bases clipped from V and 3 bases from J, the junction kept 8 bases outside the gene matches. This CDR3 has 16 amino acids. Germline V gene lookup returns CDR1 LGHNA and CDR2 YNFKEQ. CDR3 DNA: TGTGCCAGCAGCCAAGATGAGCGGGACCGACTCTACGAGCAGTACTTC. Amino acids: CASSQDERDRLYEQYF.

This clone rates as medium-sized. This rearrangement joins TRBV10-2 to TRBJ1-1; D not certain. V lost 3 bases and J 1 base, leaving 9 bases between the germline ends. The CDR3 length is 14 residues. The germline CDR1 and CDR2 sequences are WSHSY and SAAADI. The DNA of the CDR3 is TGCGCCAGCAGTGATACCGGGAAGAACACTGAAGCTTTCTTT. It yields the protein CASSDTGKNTEAFF.

The rearrangement links TRBV27 to TRBJ2-1; 9 bases fit TRBD1. Per germline, CDR1 MNHEY and CDR2 SMNVEV (reference sequence). CDR3 length: 15 residues. The V gene end was trimmed by 3 bases and the J gene end by 6 bases; junction bases not matched to a gene: 6. CDR3: CASSFGTGLGNEQFF. The DNA of the CDR3 is TGTGCCAGCAGTTTCGGGACAGGGTTGGGCAATGAGCAGTTCTTC.

The rearrangement uses TRBV6-5 and TRBJ1-2; 8 nucleotides agree with TRBD1. The ends lost 6 bases at V and 6 bases at J; junction bases unmatched: 9. Looked up from germline, CDR1 is MNHEY and CDR2 is SVGAGI. This CDR3 is 14 amino acids long. In DNA form, the CDR3 reads TGTGCCAGCAGCCCGGCCGGACAGGGTCATGGCTACACCTTC. Translation: CASSPAGQGHGYTF.

The chain couples TRBV5-5 to TRBJ2-7; D is unclear. V was clipped by 2 bases and J by 0 bases, with 9 bases between them. Germline CDR1 is SGHKS and CDR2 is YYEKEE (reference sequence). This CDR3 region has 14 residues. CDR3 DNA: TGTGCCAGCAGCTTACTTTCGAGCTCCTACGAGCAGTACTTC. Translated: CASSLLSSSYEQYF.

This rearrangement joins TRBV6-1 to TRBJ2-2; 7 nucleotides align to TRBD1. This CDR3 has 14 amino acids. The germline V gene has CDR1 MNHNS and CDR2 SASEGT. Losses at the gene ends were 8 bases for V and 0 bases for J; bases not matched to a gene: 3. The CDR3 DNA follows: TGTGCCAGCCCCGGGACAGCGAACACCGGGGAGCTGTTTTTT. Protein: CASPGTANTGELFF.

This chain uses TRBV19 with TRBJ1-2, with D perhaps matching TRBD1 (5 bases). The CDR3 contains 15 residues. The germline V gene encodes CDR1 LNHDA and CDR2 SQIVND (reference sequence). Trimming cost V 4 bases and J 8 bases, with 20 bases left between them. Here the CDR3 reads CASSSASGGVGGYTF. The DNA for the CDR3 is TGTGCCAGTAGTAGCGCGAGCGGGGGAGTAGGCGGCTACACCTTC.

The rearrangement uses TRBV5-1 and TRBJ2-1; 7 bases map to TRBD2. This CDR3 contains 16 residues. Germline trimming cut 4 bases from V and 3 bases from J; bases unmatched to any gene: 10. Germline V gives CDR1 SGHRS, CDR2 YFSETQ. In DNA, the CDR3 is TGCGCCAGCAGCGCTGTCGAGACTAGCAGCTACAATGAGCAGTTCTTC. This gives the protein CASSAVETSSYNEQFF.

The CDR3 DNA follows: TGTGCCAGCTCACCAATCCAGGGCGCCTACGAGCAGTACTTC. Its translation: CASSPIQGAYEQYF. The chain links TRBV18 to TRBJ2-7; TRBD1 is a possible D gene (5 bases). Germline CDR1 reads KGHSH; CDR2 reads LQKENI. The V gene lost 2 bases and the J gene lost 2 bases, with 10 bases spanning the gap. The CDR3 consists of 14 residues.

The chain is built from TRBV19 and TRBJ2-2; D possibly corresponds to TRBD1 (5 bases). The germline V gene encodes CDR1 LNHDA and CDR2 SQIVND (reference sequence). V was trimmed by 0 bases and J by 2 bases, leaving 7 bases between them. This CDR3 region has 15 residues. CDR3 protein: CASSIDQGNTGELFF. In nucleotides, the CDR3 is TGTGCCAGTAGTATAGATCAGGGAAACACCGGGGAGCTGTTTTTT.

The chain employs TRBV5-1 and TRBJ1-1; D is possibly TRBD1 (5 bases). This CDR3 has 15 amino acids. V was clipped by 0 bases and J by 4 bases, with 13 bases between them. Germline lookup yields CDR1 SGHRS and CDR2 YFSETQ. The CDR3 loop is CASSLEAMGGTEAFF. As DNA, the CDR3 is TGCGCCAGCAGCTTGGAGGCTATGGGGGGCACTGAAGCTTTCTTT.

This CDR3 is CASSSKKKGARGYTF. Here the CDR3 DNA reads TGTGCCAGCAGCTCGAAAAAGAAGGGGGCGCGTGGCTACACCTTC. The gene calls are TRBV5-4 and TRBJ1-2; 7 bases are a match to TRBD1. CDR3 length: 15 amino acids. The germline V gene encodes CDR1 SGHNT and CDR2 YYREEE (reference sequence). V gave up 3 bases and J gave up 7 bases; unmatched junction bases: 12.

This clone was detected only once. The chain joins TRBV29-1 to TRBJ2-3, with D uncertain. Trimming shortened V by 4 bases and J by 2 bases, and 4 bases separated the two germline ends. The CDR3 sequence is 11 residues long. Germline-derived CDR1 and CDR2 are SQVTM and ANQGSEA. CDR3: CSVGHTDTQYF. As DNA, the CDR3 is TGCAGCGTTGGGCACACAGATACGCAGTATTTT.

At least ten counts were recorded for this clone. The chain recombines TRBV5-1 with TRBJ2-7; tentatively, D is TRBD2 (7 bases). Germline CDR1 is SGHRS and CDR2 is YFSETQ. V lost 0 bases to trimming and J lost 6 bases, with 22 bases between them. This CDR3 is 17 amino acids long. DNA for the CDR3: TGCGCCAGCAGCTTGGAGGGGGGCGGGAGCTTGGTGCGCGAGCAGTACTTC. This translates into CASSLEGGGSLVREQYF.